Below, one T cell receptor (beta chain) is given with its context. Its antigen remains unidentified. The V gene's germline CDR1 is LNHDA and CDR2 SQIVND (reference sequence). CDR3 size: 14 residues. V lost 1 base, J lost 5 bases, and 8 bases lay in between. Assay used: immunoSEQ multiplex PCR; TCRdb lists only in-frame clones, some missing. This table has about 680,000 clones, roughly 72% appearing once. This entry comes from a study of shared clonotypes between healthy human individuals. Study conclusions and caveats: Relative to clonotypes present in all four donors, those not shared had lower generation probabilities. For naive CD4 cells, roughly 5% of clonotypes were shared across a few donors.

Sequencing was done on a sample of memory CD4+ T cells sorted from blood. Subset defined: CD45RA-negative fraction. The rearrangement joins TRBV19 to TRBJ2-2, with no clear D. This TCR derives from a woman in her thirties in good health. CDR3 sequence (DNA): TGTGCCAGTAGTATAGGGGCTCGGACCGGGGAGCTGTTTTTT. This codes for CASSIGARTGELFF.